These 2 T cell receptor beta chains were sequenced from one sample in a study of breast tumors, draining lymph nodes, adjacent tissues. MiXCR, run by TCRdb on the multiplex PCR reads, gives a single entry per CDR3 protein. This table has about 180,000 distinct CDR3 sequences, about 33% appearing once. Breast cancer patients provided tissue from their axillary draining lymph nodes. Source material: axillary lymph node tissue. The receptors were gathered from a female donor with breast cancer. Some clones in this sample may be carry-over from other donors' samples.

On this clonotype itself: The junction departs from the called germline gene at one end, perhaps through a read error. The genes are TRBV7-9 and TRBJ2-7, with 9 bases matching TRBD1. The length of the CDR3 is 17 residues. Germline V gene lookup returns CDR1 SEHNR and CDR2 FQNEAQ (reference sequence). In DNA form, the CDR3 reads TGTGCCGGCAGCTCCCTGGACGGGACAGGGCGAGGCTACGAGCAGTACTTC. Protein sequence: CAGSSLDGTGRGYEQYF. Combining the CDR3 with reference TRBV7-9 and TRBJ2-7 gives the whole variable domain DTGVSQNPRHKITKRGQNVTFRCDPISEHNRLYWYRQTLGQGPEFLTYFQNEAQLEKSRLLSDRFSAERPKGSFSTLEIQRTEQGDSAMYLCAGSSLDGTGRGYEQYFGPGTRLTVT.

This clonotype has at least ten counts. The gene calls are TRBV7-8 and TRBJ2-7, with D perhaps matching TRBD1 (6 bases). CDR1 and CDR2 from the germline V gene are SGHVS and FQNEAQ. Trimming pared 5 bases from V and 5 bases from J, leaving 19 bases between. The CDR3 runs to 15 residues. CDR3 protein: CASSPQRRGANEQYF. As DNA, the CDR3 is TGTGCCAGCAGCCCCCAGCGCAGGGGAGCCAACGAGCAGTACTTC.